This is a list of T cell receptor beta chains from one sample in a study of cytomegalovirus exposure and HLA in healthy donors. Sequenced by immunoSEQ multiplex PCR; TCRdb stores in-frame clones only, minus some. The profile covers about 200,000 clones, with about 81% appearing a single time and around 6.3% taken by the ten largest. Sequencing used PBMCs. The receptor source for this set is a woman aged 45-60 years in good health and CMV-seropositive. The CDR3 runs from the conserved cysteine through the conserved F or W. D genes are given only for firm matches. Size is omitted from some rows. Given values are once, few, many or a class for expanded clones.

CDR3aa	CDR3nt	len	abundance	d_gene	v_gene	j_gene
CASSLTGTSYNSPLHF	TGTGCCAGCAGCTTGACAGGCACCTCCTATAATTCACCCCTCCACTTT	16	.	.	TRBV7-8	TRBJ1-6
CASSSGQGGSLGTDTQYF	TGTGCCAGCAGCTCCGGACAGGGGGGGTCCCTTGGCACAGATACGCAGTATTTT	18	once	TRBD1	TRBV7-9	TRBJ2-3
CASSLGSGDTQYF	TGCGCCAGCAGCTTGGGGTCCGGAGATACGCAGTATTTT	13	.	.	TRBV5-1	TRBJ2-3
CASSEDIRTGNTIYF	TGTGCCAGCAGCGAGGACATCCGGACCGGGAACACCATATATTTT	15	.	.	TRBV9	TRBJ1-3
CASSLGVAGGTDTQYF	TGTGCCAGCAGCTTAGGGGTAGCGGGGGGCACAGATACGCAGTATTTT	16	.	TRBD2	TRBV7-6	TRBJ2-3
CASSPLSPLYEQYF	TGTGCCAGCAGCCCCCTATCTCCTTTATACGAGCAGTACTTC	14	.	.	TRBV7-2	TRBJ2-7
CASSSLWGQGETQYF	TGTGCCAGCAGCTCCCTGTGGGGCCAGGGAGAGACCCAGTACTTC	15	.	.	TRBV28	TRBJ2-5
CASTTDREDTEAFF	TGTGCCAGCACCACAGACAGGGAGGACACTGAAGCTTTCTTT	14	.	TRBD1	TRBV28	TRBJ1-1
CASSYSGQSNTEAFF	TGTGCCAGCAGTTACTCGGGACAGTCGAACACTGAAGCTTTCTTT	15	.	TRBD1	TRBV6-5	TRBJ1-1
CASSSQGVQGDGYTF	TGTGCCAGCAGTTCACAAGGGGTACAGGGGGATGGCTACACCTTC	15	.	TRBD1	TRBV2	TRBJ1-2
CASGLVLTDRGGTDTQYF	TGTGCTAGTGGTTTGGTCCTCACCGACAGGGGTGGCACAGATACGCAGTATTTT	18	.	TRBD1	TRBV12-5	TRBJ2-3
CASSALRSNTIYF	TGTGCCAGCAGCGCTCTTCGGTCGAACACCATATATTTT	13	.	.	TRBV21-1	TRBJ1-3
CASLEGRRNTEAFF	TGCGCCAGTCTTGAGGGCAGGAGGAACACTGAAGCTTTCTTT	14	.	.	TRBV10-2	TRBJ1-1
CASRPGLAGVEQYF	TGTGCCAGCAGGCCGGGACTAGCGGGAGTGGAGCAGTACTTC	14	once	TRBD2	TRBV2	TRBJ2-7
CSATSGSGNEQFF	TGCAGCGCGACTAGCGGGAGCGGTAATGAGCAGTTCTTC	13	.	TRBD2	TRBV29-1	TRBJ2-1
CASSPPTGLGRYF	TGTGCCAGCTCACCACCGACCGGTTTGGGCCGGTACTTC	13	.	.	TRBV18	TRBJ2-7
CALRGSPLHF	TGTGCCCTTCGGGGTTCACCCCTCCACTTT	10	.	.	TRBV10-3	TRBJ1-6
CASSLITYGNTIYF	TGTGCCAGCAGCTTAATCACCTACGGAAACACCATATATTTT	14	.	.	TRBV7-9	TRBJ1-3
CASSSDRENYEQYF	TGTGCCAGCAGCTCGGACAGGGAAAACTACGAGCAGTACTTC	14	.	TRBD1	TRBV5-6	TRBJ2-7
CASSPRTGDPGANVLTF	TGTGCCAGCTCACCCCGGACAGGGGACCCTGGGGCCAACGTCCTGACTTTC	17	.	TRBD1	TRBV18	TRBJ2-6
CASSLGGGGEKLHGYTF	TGTGCCAGCAGTTTAGGCGGAGGAGGGGAGAAACTCCATGGCTACACCTTC	17	.	.	TRBV28	TRBJ1-2
CASSPGNNQPQHF	TGTGCCAGCAGCCCCGGGAACAATCAGCCCCAGCATTTT	13	.	.	TRBV4-2	TRBJ1-5
CASSEPSRLKSYNEQFF	TGTGCCAGCTCAGAACCCTCCAGACTGAAATCCTACAATGAGCAGTTCTTC	17	.	.	TRBV18	TRBJ2-1
CATSIRGGEAFF	TGTGCCACCAGCATAAGGGGCGGTGAAGCTTTCTTT	12	.	.	TRBV15	TRBJ1-1
CASSLAGQGSVEAFF	TGCGCCAGCAGCTTGGCCGGACAGGGGTCGGTTGAAGCTTTCTTT	15	.	TRBD1	TRBV5-1	TRBJ1-1
CASGWGGDQPQHF	TGTGCCAGCGGGTGGGGGGGGGATCAGCCCCAGCATTTT	13	.	.	TRBV6-5	TRBJ1-5
CASSSTANTGELFF	TGTGCCAGCAGCTCGACAGCGAACACCGGGGAGCTGTTTTTT	14	few	.	TRBV7-8	TRBJ2-2